This TCR beta chain was obtained from a study of T cells after yellow fever vaccination. Each CDR3 protein gets one entry after TCRdb re-called the 5' RACE reads with MiXCR. The sample records some 390,000 distinct CDR3 sequences, 6.2% being singletons. Germline CDR1 reads SEHNR; CDR2 reads FQNEAQ (reference sequence). The ends were cut back, 1 base at V and 3 bases at J, with 13 bases in the middle. CDR3 size: 15 residues. This sample comprised PBMCs, obtained 5 days after the yellow fever booster vaccination. This chain links TRBV7-9 with TRBJ2-7, with D unclear. The TCR originated in a man younger than 45 who received the YFV17D yellow fever vaccine. The CDR3 nucleotides read TGTGCCAGCAGCTTAGGTTCTGGGAACTACTACGAGCAGTACTTC. Translating it yields CASSLGSGNYYEQYF.